This passage covers 20 T cell receptor beta chains from one sample sequenced in a study of spatial heterogeneity in lung cancer. As for time point: sample taken at primary tumor resection. In TCRdb, the 5' RACE reads were re-called with MiXCR into one record per CDR3 protein. The repertoire includes roughly 20,000 distinct CDR3 sequences, 4.6% of them detected once, and 7.4% sits in the top ten. Sequencing was performed on PBMCs, taken at surgery. Every receptor here comes from a male donor with early-stage non-small cell lung cancer.

This clonotype has at least ten counts. The chain couples TRBV28 to TRBJ2-1; a weak D match, TRBD1 (6 bases). V was trimmed by 3 bases and J by 0 bases, leaving 9 bases between them. This CDR3 region has 15 residues. Germline V lookup: CDR1 MDHEN, CDR2 SYDVKM. CDR3 sequence reads: CASSFGTISYNEQFF. The CDR3 bases are TGTGCCAGCAGTTTTGGGACAATCTCCTACAATGAGCAGTTCTTC.

This clonotype was counted many times. The chain carries TRBV12-3 or TRBV12-4 and TRBJ2-7; 10 bases match TRBD2. The CDR3 spans 15 residues. J gave up 0 bases and V 5 bases, and 4 bases lay outside the gene matches. Here the CDR3 DNA reads TGTGCCAGCAGTCAGGGACTAGCGTACTCCTACGAGCAGTACTTC. Its translation: CASSQGLAYSYEQYF.

This clonotype was counted many times. This chain connects TRBV9 to TRBJ2-5; D unclear. The CDR3 is made up of 16 amino acids. Germline V CDR1 and CDR2: SGDLS, YYNGEE. The V and J ends lost 3 bases and 2 bases respectively, with 17 bases between them. Here the CDR3 reads CASSAYPVAEQETQYF. The CDR3 coding sequence is TGTGCCAGCAGCGCATACCCAGTAGCAGAGCAAGAGACCCAGTACTTC. Based on the CDR3 plus reference TRBV9 and TRBJ2-5, the full variable domain is DSGVTQTPKHLITATGQRVTLRCSPRSGDLSVYWYQQSLDQGLQFLIQYYNGEERAKGNILERFSAQQFPDLHSELNLSSLELGDSALYFCASSAYPVAEQETQYFGPGTRLLVL.

The chain employs TRBV6-5 and TRBJ2-7; 8 bases agree with TRBD1. J gave up 7 bases and V 6 bases, and 5 bases lay outside the gene matches. CDR3 length: 12 residues. CDR1 is MNHEY, CDR2 SVGAGI, per germline. In nucleotides, the CDR3 is TGTGCCAGCAGGGACAGGGTAGGGGAGCAGTACTTC. Protein sequence: CASRDRVGEQYF.

This clonotype was observed a handful of times. The chain carries TRBV3-2 and TRBJ2-2. TRBV3-2 is described as a pseudogene. The CDR3 is 17 residues long. The CDR3: CASSQEYAVRNTGELFF. CDR3 nucleotides: TGTGCCAGCAGCCAAGAATACGCAGTTCGGAACACCGGGGAGCTGTTTTTT.

This clonotype was counted at least ten times. The rearrangement uses TRBV5-6 and TRBJ2-5; D uncertain. Deletions cut 3 bases from V and 2 bases from J, with 5 bases between. This CDR3 has 12 amino acids. In germline, CDR1 is SGHDT, CDR2 YYEEEE. The CDR3 DNA is TGTGCCAGCAGCTACTCACAAGAGACCCAGTACTTC. It is translated as CASSYSQETQYF.

In its sample, this clonotype was seen many times. This sequence joins TRBV28 and TRBJ2-3; D gene ambiguous. This CDR3 contains 14 residues. V lost 3 bases and J lost 1, with 8 bases in between. In germline, CDR1 is MDHEN, CDR2 SYDVKM. CDR3 DNA sequence: TGTGCCAGCAGTTTGAAGGATGGCACAGATACGCAGTATTTT. Protein: CASSLKDGTDTQYF.

This clonotype is medium-sized in the sample. This chain uses TRBV7-9 with TRBJ2-7, with D hard to call. The CDR3 consists of 13 residues. The germline V gene encodes CDR1 SEHNR and CDR2 FQNEAQ (reference sequence). Trimming took off 4 bases at V and 0 bases at J, with 7 bases between the two ends. CDR3: CASSSQVSYEQYF. The DNA of the CDR3 is TGTGCCAGCAGCTCGCAGGTCTCCTACGAGCAGTACTTC.

This clonotype appeared many times. The chain is built from TRBV27 and TRBJ1-5, with 7 bases fitting TRBD1. Germline CDR1 reads MNHEY; CDR2 reads SMNVEV (reference sequence). The CDR3 spans 18 residues. Losses at the gene ends were 7 bases for V and 0 bases for J; bases not matched to a gene: 15. CDR3 residues: CASKQTTGRGYSNQPQHF. CDR3 coding DNA: TGTGCCAGCAAACAAACGACAGGGCGAGGCTATAGCAATCAGCCCCAGCATTTT.

The V and J genes are TRBV13 and TRBJ2-5, with D perhaps matching TRBD1 or TRBD2 (5 bases each). The CDR3 consists of 13 residues. Germline V gene lookup returns CDR1 PRHDT and CDR2 FYEKMQ (reference sequence). Trimming left V 3 bases short and J 5 bases short, with 10 bases between. CDR3 protein: CASSFGAQETQYF. For the CDR3, the DNA is TGTGCCAGCAGCTTCGGGGCGCAGGAGACCCAGTACTTC.

This clonotype was seen repeatedly, ten times or more. J is TRBJ2-7 and V is TRBV6-1; 8 bases match TRBD1. This CDR3 comprises 16 residues. J lost 4 bases, V lost 7 bases, and 15 bases had no gene match. CDR1 is MNHNS, CDR2 SASEGT, per germline. CDR3 in amino acids: CASTPGGTGRGYEQYF. CDR3 coding DNA: TGTGCCAGCACCCCCGGAGGGACAGGACGGGGTTACGAGCAGTACTTC.

The chain recombines TRBV6-5 with TRBJ2-5, with 10 bases aligning to TRBD2. The germline V gene encodes CDR1 MNHEY and CDR2 SVGAGI. V lost 4 bases, J lost 7 bases, and 6 bases stayed unmatched. The CDR3 extends over 14 amino acids. CDR3 coding DNA: TGTGCCAGCAGTTCCCAGACTAGCGGGCGGACCCAGTACTTC. Translated: CASSSQTSGRTQYF.

This clonotype was seen repeatedly, ten times or more. The chain has TRBV11-1 and TRBJ2-1; 8 bases line up with TRBD2. V trimming: 1 base; J trimming: 0 bases; junction bases outside the gene matches: 2. Germline V gene lookup returns CDR1 SGHAT and CDR2 FQDESV (reference sequence). The length of the CDR3 is 16 residues. CDR3 nucleotides: TGTGCCAGCAGCTTAGATAGCGGGGTCTCCTACAATGAGCAGTTCTTC. This gives the protein CASSLDSGVSYNEQFF.

This clonotype was seen ten or more times. This chain uses TRBV5-6 with TRBJ2-7; tentatively, D is TRBD2 (5 bases). The V gene lost 3 bases and the J gene lost 2 bases, with 9 bases spanning the gap. The CDR3 spans 13 residues. CDR1 and CDR2 (germline): SGHDT, YYEEEE. CDR3 coding DNA: TGTGCCAGCAGCTCCGACGGGGCCTACGAGCAGTACTTC. Encoded protein: CASSSDGAYEQYF.

This clonotype has more than one count but fewer than ten. The rearrangement links TRBV2 to TRBJ2-3, with TRBD2 matching 12 bases. After removal of 8 bases from V and 7 bases from J, the junction contained 7 bases not matched to a gene. Germline loops: CDR1 SNHLY, CDR2 FYNNEI. The CDR3 runs 14 residues. For the CDR3, the DNA is TGTGCCAGCGGGGGTCTAGCGGGAGGGAATACGCAGTATTTT. Translating gives CASGGLAGGNTQYF.

This clonotype was observed a handful of times. One junction end disagrees with the germline gene, perhaps due to a read error. The genes are TRBV4-2 and TRBJ2-7; 11 bases map to TRBD1. CDR1 LGHNA and CDR2 YNFKEQ come from the germline V gene. CDR3 size: 13 residues. Written as DNA, the CDR3 is TGTGCCAGCAGCCACCCTGGGACAGGGGGGCCGAGTTTC. This codes for CASSHPGTGGPSF.

This clonotype was picked up many times. V usage is TRBV3-1 and J usage is TRBJ2-2; 8 positions match TRBD1. Trimming cost V 7 bases and J 4 bases; bases outside gene matches: 14. The germline CDR1 and CDR2 sequences are LGHDT and YNNKEL (reference sequence). The CDR3 totals 17 residues. CDR3 nucleotides: TGTGCCAGCAAGCAAGGTTTACTAACAGGGGGCACCGGGGAGCTGTTTTTT. Protein product: CASKQGLLTGGTGELFF. The full variable domain, with the rest looked up from reference TRBV3-1 and TRBJ2-2, is DTAVSQTPKYLVTQMGNDKSIKCEQNLGHDTMYWYKQDSKKFLKIMFSYNNKELIINETVPNRFSPKSPDKAHLNLHINSLELGDSAVYFCASKQGLLTGGTGELFFGEGSRLTVL.

This clonotype was recorded only once. The rearrangement links TRBV7-2 to TRBJ2-5, with TRBD1 matching 10 bases. Per germline, CDR1 SGHTA and CDR2 FQGNSA. CDR3 length: 14 amino acids. V shed 5 bases, J shed 4 bases, and the junction held 4 bases outside the gene matches. The DNA for the CDR3 is TGTGCCAGCAGCCGGGACAGGGGAGGAGAGACCCAGTACTTC. Translating gives CASSRDRGGETQYF.

This clonotype was observed many times. This chain links TRBV9 with TRBJ2-3; D is uncertain. The germline V and J ends were trimmed by 0 bases and 2 bases, with 7 bases remaining between them. Germline V gene data show CDR1 as SGDLS and CDR2 as YYNGEE. The CDR3 sequence is 14 residues long. CDR3 loop: CASSVDFDTDTQYF. The CDR3 DNA sequence: TGTGCCAGCAGCGTAGACTTCGACACAGATACGCAGTATTTT.

This clonotype ranks as medium-sized (0.01 to 0.1%). The V and J genes are TRBV28 and TRBJ1-5; D is possibly TRBD1 (6 bases). V lost 2 bases to trimming and J lost 3 bases, with 14 bases between them. This CDR3 comprises 16 residues. Germline-derived CDR1 and CDR2 are MDHEN and SYDVKM. CDR3 in DNA: TGTGCCAGCAGTTTACCCGGGACAACCTACAATCAGCCCCAGCATTTT. Amino acid sequence: CASSLPGTTYNQPQHF.